This TCR beta chain was captured by sequencing in a study of memory CD4+ T cells and cytomegalovirus serostatus. Per the germline V gene, CDR1 is SGHNT and CDR2 is YYREEE (reference sequence). The CDR3 is made up of 15 amino acids. V lost 4 bases to trimming and J lost 5 bases, with 13 bases between them. Single viable CD3+CD4+CD8-CD45RO+ cells were sorted as the memory CD4+ T cells. Authors' processing steps: Out-of-frame sequences were removed, leaving roughly 2,200,000 distinct TCRbeta sequences. The method was immunoSEQ multiplex PCR; TCRdb's version includes in-frame clones alone and lacks a portion of them. The DNA gave D and trimming, while V, J and clone size come from that table. The table shows 40,000 or so clones, with around three quarters occurring only once.

The chain is built from TRBV5-4 and TRBJ1-6, with D possibly being TRBD1 (5 bases). The clonotype originates from an adult in good health and CMV-seronegative. Material: memory CD4+ T cells from blood. In DNA, the CDR3 is TGTGCCAGCAGCCTACCGGGGGGAAATAATTCACCCCTCCACTTT. Its protein is CASSLPGGNNSPLHF.